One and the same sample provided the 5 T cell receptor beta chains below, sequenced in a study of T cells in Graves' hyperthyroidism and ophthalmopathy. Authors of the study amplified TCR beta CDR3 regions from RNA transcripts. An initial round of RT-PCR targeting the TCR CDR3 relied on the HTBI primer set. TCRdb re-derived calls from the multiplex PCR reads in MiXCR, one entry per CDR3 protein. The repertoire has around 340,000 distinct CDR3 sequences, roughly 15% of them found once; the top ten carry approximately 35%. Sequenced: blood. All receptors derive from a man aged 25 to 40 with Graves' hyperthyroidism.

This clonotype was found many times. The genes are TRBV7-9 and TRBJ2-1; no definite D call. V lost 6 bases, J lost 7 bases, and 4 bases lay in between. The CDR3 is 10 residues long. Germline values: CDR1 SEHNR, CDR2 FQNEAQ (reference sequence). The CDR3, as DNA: TGTGCCAGCAGATCGAATGAGCAGTTCTTC. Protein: CASRSNEQFF.

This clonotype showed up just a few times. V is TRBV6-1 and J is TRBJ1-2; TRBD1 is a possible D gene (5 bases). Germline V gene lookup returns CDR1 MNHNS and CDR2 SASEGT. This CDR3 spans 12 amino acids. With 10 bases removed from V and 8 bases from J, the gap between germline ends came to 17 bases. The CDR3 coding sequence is TGTGCCACCGATCGGGGGTATGAGGGCTACACCTTC. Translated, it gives CATDRGYEGYTF.

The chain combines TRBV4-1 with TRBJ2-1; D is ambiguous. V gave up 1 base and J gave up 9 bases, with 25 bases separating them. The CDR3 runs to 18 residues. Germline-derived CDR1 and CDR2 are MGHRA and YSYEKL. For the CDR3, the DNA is TGCGCCAGCAGCCAAGGACCCGCGAGGAAGAAAGGTCATACTGAGCAGTTCTTC. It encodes CASSQGPARKKGHTEQFF.

CDR3 nucleotides: TGCGCCAGCAGCCCTACCCAGGTAATGAACACTGAAGCTTTCTTT. Amino acid sequence: CASSPTQVMNTEAFF. The V call is TRBV4-1, the J call TRBJ1-1, with D uncertain. The CDR3 covers 15 residues. Germline V gives CDR1 MGHRA, CDR2 YSYEKL. Between the trimmed V and J ends, which lost 4 bases and 0 bases, there was a span of 12 bases.

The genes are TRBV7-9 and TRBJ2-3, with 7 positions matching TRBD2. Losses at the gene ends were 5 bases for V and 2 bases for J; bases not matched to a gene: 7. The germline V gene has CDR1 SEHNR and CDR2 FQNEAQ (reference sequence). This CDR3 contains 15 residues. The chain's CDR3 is CASSTPAGDTDTQYF. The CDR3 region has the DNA TGTGCCAGCAGCACTCCGGCGGGAGACACAGATACGCAGTATTTT.